This entry lists 5 T cell receptor beta chains sequenced from one sample in a study of PD-1 blockade in mismatch repair-deficient tumors. This table comes from immunoSEQ multiplex PCR, and its TCRdb copy is limited to in-frame clones, with some not included. The data show 120,000 or so clones, approximately 86% seen once. Sequencing was performed on peripheral blood, taken 44 weeks after starting pembrolizumab. The receptors originated from an adult with mismatch repair-deficient cancer.

This clone appeared a few times. This chain links TRBV29-1 with TRBJ2-5; 8 nucleotides match TRBD1. V shed 0 bases, J shed 4 bases, and the junction held 7 bases outside the gene matches. Germline V gene lookup returns CDR1 SQVTM and CDR2 ANQGSEA. This CDR3 is 15 amino acids long. The CDR3 loop reads CSVEEATGVLETQYF. The CDR3 region has the DNA TGCAGCGTTGAAGAGGCGACAGGGGTATTAGAGACCCAGTACTTC.

This clone was seen only a few times. This chain joins TRBV29-1 and TRBJ2-5; the D gene is possibly TRBD1 (5 bases). The length of the CDR3 is 11 residues. Germline V gene sequence: CDR1 SQVTM, CDR2 ANQGSEA. V dropped 5 bases and J dropped 4 bases, with 8 bases sitting between them. The CDR3 sequence is CSVPQGETQYF. The CDR3 DNA reads as TGCAGCGTTCCCCAGGGAGAGACCCAGTACTTC.

The chain combines TRBV9 with TRBJ2-7; 12 positions match TRBD2. The CDR3 length is 16 residues. CDR1 SGDLS and CDR2 YYNGEE come from the germline V gene. J gave up 6 bases and V 3 bases, and 10 bases lay outside the gene matches. The CDR3 is CASSARTSGKGSEQYF. DNA for the CDR3: TGTGCCAGCAGCGCCCGGACTAGCGGGAAGGGAAGCGAGCAGTACTTC.

V and J are TRBV27 and TRBJ2-1; TRBD2 matches 8 bases. Germline V gene sequence: CDR1 MNHEY, CDR2 SMNVEV (reference sequence). V was clipped by 10 bases and J by 0 bases; unmatched bases: 20. The CDR3 runs to 19 residues. CDR3 sequence (DNA): TGTGCCATCTCCCCTCGCGGGGGGTTTGGCGGGAGCTCCTACAATGAGCAGTTCTTC. Translated: CAISPRGGFGGSSYNEQFF.

In its sample, this clone was seen once. This chain connects TRBV5-1 to TRBJ1-2, with D possibly matching TRBD1 (6 bases). From germline, CDR1 is SGHRS and CDR2 YFSETQ. Between the trimmed V and J ends, which lost 0 bases and 6 bases, there was a span of 15 bases. The CDR3 consists of 15 residues. CDR3 coding DNA: TGCGCCAGCAGCTTGGGGGCAATGGGGGCGGATGGCTACACCTTC. This gives the protein CASSLGAMGADGYTF.